This TCR beta chain was captured by sequencing in a study of early T cells in non-severe SARS-CoV-2 infection. The CDR3 is made up of 14 amino acids. The germline V gene encodes CDR1 MNHNS and CDR2 SASEGT. Trimming took 7 bases from V and 8 from J, leaving 18 bases between them. TCRdb fed the 5' RACE reads into MiXCR, producing one record per CDR3 protein. The table has about 35,000 distinct CDR3 sequences, 4.5% to 5% seen once. This sequence was found in an adult who was a healthcare worker with PCR-confirmed SARS-CoV-2 infection or an uninfected control (not recorded which). Sequencing was performed on whole blood. V and J are TRBV6-1 and TRBJ2-1; possibly TRBD2 for D (5 bases). The CDR3 DNA follows: TGTGCCAGCAACCTCCCATCAGGAGGAGATGAGCAGTTCTTC. Translation gives CASNLPSGGDEQFF.